This T cell receptor (beta chain) was captured in a study of blood T cell repertoires in COVID-19. Some clones are missing from TCRdb's copy, which holds only in-frame ones; the method was immunoSEQ multiplex PCR. The top ten clones hold roughly 10% of a sample with 250,000 to 300,000 clones, roughly nine tenths of them seen once. Trimming at V came to 6 bases and at J to 5 bases, leaving 3 bases not matched to a gene. The length of the CDR3 is 12 residues. In germline, CDR1 is SQVTM, CDR2 ANQGSEA. One Seattle source followed patients from active infection through their disease course. This clone came up once.

The specimen sequenced was peripheral blood. The TCR sequence derives from a woman younger than 45 with COVID-19, enrolled during active disease. The chain couples TRBV29-1 to TRBJ2-2, with 7 bases that match TRBD1. The CDR3 coding sequence is TGCAGCGTGAGGGGGCCTACCGGGGAGCTGTTTTTT. It translates to CSVRGPTGELFF.